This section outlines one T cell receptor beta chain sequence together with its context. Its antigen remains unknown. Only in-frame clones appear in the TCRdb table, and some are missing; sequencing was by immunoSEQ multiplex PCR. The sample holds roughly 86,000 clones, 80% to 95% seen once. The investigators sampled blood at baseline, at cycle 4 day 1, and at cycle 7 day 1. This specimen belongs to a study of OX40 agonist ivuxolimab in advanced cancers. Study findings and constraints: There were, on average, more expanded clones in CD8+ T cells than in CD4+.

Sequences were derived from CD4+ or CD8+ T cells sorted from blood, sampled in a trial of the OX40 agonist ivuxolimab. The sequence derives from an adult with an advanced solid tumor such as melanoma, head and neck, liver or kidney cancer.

DNA for the CDR3: TGTGCCAGCAGCTCCCAACTAGCGGGAAGTTCCTACGAGCAGTACTTC. This codes for CASSSQLAGSSYEQYF. The chain couples TRBV7-3 to TRBJ2-7, with 10 positions matching TRBD2. Per the germline V gene, CDR1 is SGHTA and CDR2 is FQGTGA. The CDR3 has 16 residues. J gave up 1 base and V 4 bases, and 7 bases lay outside the gene matches.